This TCR beta chain stems from a study of T-cell memory formation after mild COVID-19 listed by TCRdb under 2021. Background on the whole study: TCR sequence clusters from the two donors were largely donor specific. In two donors, T-cell clones that expanded and contracted after mild COVID-19 were tracked by sequencing TCRalpha and TCRbeta repertoires over time. The cohort comprised two young, previously healthy adult volunteers, one female and one male. The study at large found these results: Contracting CD4+ clones appeared mostly in the CM and EM memory subsets, whereas CD8+ clones were enriched in EMRA. Clones contracting from day 15 to 85 had balanced CD4/CD8 phenotypes, while a second wave expanding from day 15 to 37 was biased towards CD4+. Some responding clones were detected in pre-infection memory, suggesting pre-existing cross-reactive memory T cells joined the SARS-CoV-2 response. The study covered only two mild cases, and larger cohorts including severe cases with pre-infection samples were considered necessary. SARS-CoV-2 specificity was not confirmed for the second-wave clones peaking on day 37.

Sequenced on an Illumina NovaSeq 6000. TCRalpha and TCRbeta cDNA libraries were constructed by 5'RACE with constant-segment primers, with sample barcodes and unique molecular identifiers being introduced. RNA was extracted from every sample with Trizol reagent. Amplification of the libraries took two PCR steps, and the second step added a second sample barcode plus Illumina TruSeq adapters. Sequencing of the libraries was done on an Illumina NovaSeq, producing 2 x 150 bp paired-end reads. The authors' analysis ran thus. With migec v1.2.7, reads were demultiplexed and then collapsed into UMI-guided consensus sequences. Using mixcr v2.1.11, UMI consensuses were aligned to TRA and TRB V and J templates and then assembled into clonotypes. A clonotype was counted as expanded or contracted only if both edgeR and NoisET called the change significant, with noise models trained on biological replicates. edgeR calls used a false discovery rate-adjusted p below 0.01 and a log2 fold-change threshold of 1. PCA with hierarchical clustering of max-normalized trajectories of the 1000 most abundant clonotypes was used as exploratory dynamics analysis. Each responding clone was given a CD4 or CD8 phenotype based on the CD4+ and CD8+ repertoires, which had been sequenced separately. Clones were called with MiXCR by TCRdb after fastp trimmed the public reads at Q25, and only in-frame beta chains were retained. Each record represents a unique CDR3 protein, reported with the most common genes and DNA among its rows. The V and J calls here are based on TCRdb, not the publication. For this sample there are under 300,000 distinct CDR3 sequences; 8% to 9.5% appear just once. The biggest ten clones account for 20% to 25% of the sample.

Notes on this clonotype: This receptor's antigen is unknown. No much larger clone exists at a distance of one base, and base qualities are not known.

The CDR3 sequence holds 12 residues, the cysteine and phenylalanine included. Of the read, only the CDR3 DNA is kept; its 36 bases are in frame from base 1. V is reduced by 4 bases and J by 7 bases, leaving a spacing of 13 bases between them. As encoded in the germline V gene, CDR1 is SQVTM while CDR2 is ANQGSEA. PBMCs were isolated by Ficoll-Paque density gradient centrifugation. The chain is assembled from TRBV29-1 and TRBJ1-2; confidence is insufficient to name the D gene. Sequences were obtained from PBMCs or a T cell subset sorted from them (not recorded which). The sequence was collected from a young man who had mild COVID-19 (a few samples of this study predate the infection). The sample titles of this study are shuffled in the database, so cell type and time point are left out; the donor was told from shared clones. The DNA sequence is TGCAGCGTTGGGACCCTCCATCTTGGCTACACCTTC. It encodes CSVGTLHLGYTF.